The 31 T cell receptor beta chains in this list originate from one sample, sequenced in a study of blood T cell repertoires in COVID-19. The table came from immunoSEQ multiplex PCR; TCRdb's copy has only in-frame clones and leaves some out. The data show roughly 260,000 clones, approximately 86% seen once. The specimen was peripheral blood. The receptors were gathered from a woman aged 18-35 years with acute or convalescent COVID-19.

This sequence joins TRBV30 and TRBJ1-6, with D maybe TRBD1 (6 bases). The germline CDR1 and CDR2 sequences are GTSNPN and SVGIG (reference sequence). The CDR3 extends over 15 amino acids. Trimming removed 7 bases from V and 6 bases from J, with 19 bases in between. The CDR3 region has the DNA TGTGCCTCTACATCCAGGGGCGAACTTAATTCACCCCTCCACTTT. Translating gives CASTSRGELNSPLHF.

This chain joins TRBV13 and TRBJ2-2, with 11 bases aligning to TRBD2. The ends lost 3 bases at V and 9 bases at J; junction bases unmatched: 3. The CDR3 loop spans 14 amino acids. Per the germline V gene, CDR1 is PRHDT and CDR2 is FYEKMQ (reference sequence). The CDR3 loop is CASSLGTSGWELFF. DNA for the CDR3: TGTGCCAGCAGCTTGGGGACTAGCGGCTGGGAGCTGTTTTTT.

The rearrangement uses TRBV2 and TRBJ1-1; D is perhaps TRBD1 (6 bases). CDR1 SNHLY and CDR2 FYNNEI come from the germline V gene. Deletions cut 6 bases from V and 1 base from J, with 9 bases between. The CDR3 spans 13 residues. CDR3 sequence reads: CASSLTGNTEAFF. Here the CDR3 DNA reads TGTGCCAGCAGCCTGACAGGGAACACTGAAGCTTTCTTT.

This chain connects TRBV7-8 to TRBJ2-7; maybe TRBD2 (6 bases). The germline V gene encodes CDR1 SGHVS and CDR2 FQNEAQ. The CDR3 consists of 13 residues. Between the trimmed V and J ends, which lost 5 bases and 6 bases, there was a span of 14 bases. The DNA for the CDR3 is TGTGCCAGCAGCCGAGGGCGGGATGGCGAGCAGTACTTC. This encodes CASSRGRDGEQYF. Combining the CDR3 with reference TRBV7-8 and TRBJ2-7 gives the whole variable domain GAGVSQSPRYKVAKRGQDVALRCDPISGHVSLFWYQQALGQGPEFLTYFQNEAQLDKSGLPSDRFFAERPEGSVSTLKIQRTQQEDSAVYLCASSRGRDGEQYFGPGTRLTVT.

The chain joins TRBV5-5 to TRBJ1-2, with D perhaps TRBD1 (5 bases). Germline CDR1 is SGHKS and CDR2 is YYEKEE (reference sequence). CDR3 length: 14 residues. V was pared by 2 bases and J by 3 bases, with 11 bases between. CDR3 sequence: CASSFESQDYGYTF. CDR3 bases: TGTGCCAGCAGCTTCGAATCACAGGACTATGGCTACACCTTC.

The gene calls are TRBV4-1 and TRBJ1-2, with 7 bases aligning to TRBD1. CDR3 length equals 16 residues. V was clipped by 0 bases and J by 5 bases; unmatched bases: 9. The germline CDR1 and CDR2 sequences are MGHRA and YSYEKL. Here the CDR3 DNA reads TGCGCCAGCAGCCAAGATCTCATGGGGGACAGATATGGCTACACCTTC. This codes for CASSQDLMGDRYGYTF.

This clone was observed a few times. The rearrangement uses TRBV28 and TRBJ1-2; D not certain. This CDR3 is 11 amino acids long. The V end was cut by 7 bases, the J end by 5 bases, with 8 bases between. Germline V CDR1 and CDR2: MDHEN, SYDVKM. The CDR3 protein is CASTRDYGYTF. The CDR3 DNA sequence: TGTGCCAGCACGAGGGATTATGGCTACACCTTC.

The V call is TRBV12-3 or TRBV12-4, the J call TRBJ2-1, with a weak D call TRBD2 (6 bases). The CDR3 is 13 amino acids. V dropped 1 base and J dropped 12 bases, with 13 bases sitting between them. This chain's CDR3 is CASSLEGGMRQFF. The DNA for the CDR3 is TGTGCCAGCAGTTTAGAAGGCGGGATGCGGCAGTTCTTC.

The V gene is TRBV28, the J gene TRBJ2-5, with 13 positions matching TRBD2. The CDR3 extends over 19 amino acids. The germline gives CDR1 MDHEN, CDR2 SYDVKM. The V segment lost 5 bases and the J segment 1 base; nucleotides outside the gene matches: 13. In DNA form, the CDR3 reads TGTGCCAGCAGTCCGACACCCCCAGGGACTAGCGGGATCCAAGAGACCCAGTACTTC. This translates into CASSPTPPGTSGIQETQYF.

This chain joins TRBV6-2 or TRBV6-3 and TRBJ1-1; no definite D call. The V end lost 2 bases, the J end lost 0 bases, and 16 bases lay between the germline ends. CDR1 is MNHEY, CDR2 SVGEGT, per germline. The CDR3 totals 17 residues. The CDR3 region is CASSYGGMDFMNTEAFF. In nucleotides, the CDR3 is TGTGCCAGCAGTTACGGAGGGATGGACTTTATGAACACTGAAGCTTTCTTT.

In DNA form, the CDR3 reads TGTGCCAGCAGCCTAGACAGTCCGTCTTACAATGAGCAGTTCTTC. Amino acids: CASSLDSPSYNEQFF. The chain uses TRBV6-5 and TRBJ2-1, with D possibly TRBD1 on 5 matching bases. Germline lookup yields CDR1 MNHEY and CDR2 SVGAGI. The CDR3 loop spans 15 amino acids. Trimming took 6 bases from V and 4 from J, leaving 16 bases between them.

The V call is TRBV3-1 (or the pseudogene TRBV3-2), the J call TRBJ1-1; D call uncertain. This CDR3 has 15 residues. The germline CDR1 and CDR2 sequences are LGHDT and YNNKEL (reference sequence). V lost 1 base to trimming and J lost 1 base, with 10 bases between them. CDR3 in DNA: TGTGCCAGCAGCCAAGTTCCACTTGGGAACACTGAAGCTTTCTTT. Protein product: CASSQVPLGNTEAFF.

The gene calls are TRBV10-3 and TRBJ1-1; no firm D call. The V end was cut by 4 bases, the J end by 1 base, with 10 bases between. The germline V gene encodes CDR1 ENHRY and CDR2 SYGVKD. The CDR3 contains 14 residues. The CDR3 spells CAISATTKNTEAFF. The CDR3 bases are TGTGCCATCAGTGCGACTACCAAGAACACTGAAGCTTTCTTT.

CDR3 sequence reads: CASSPGLAYEQYF. The CDR3 DNA reads as TGTGCCAGCAGCCCCGGACTAGCTTACGAGCAGTACTTC. The chain recombines TRBV11-2 with TRBJ2-7, with 8 bases matching TRBD2. Germline V gene data show CDR1 as SGHAT and CDR2 as FQNNGV. The CDR3 sequence is 13 residues long. Trimming at V came to 5 bases and at J to 4 bases, leaving 4 bases not matched to a gene.

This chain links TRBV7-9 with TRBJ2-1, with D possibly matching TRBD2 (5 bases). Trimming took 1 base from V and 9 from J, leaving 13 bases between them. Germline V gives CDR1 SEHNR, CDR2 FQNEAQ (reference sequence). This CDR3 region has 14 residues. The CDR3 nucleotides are TGTGCCAGCAGCTTAGTGTTCCGAGGGCCTGAGCAGTTCTTC. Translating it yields CASSLVFRGPEQFF.

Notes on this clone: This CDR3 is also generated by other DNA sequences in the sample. The CDR3, as DNA: TGTGCCTGGAGTGTTTCGGGAGGCTTATACGAGCAGTACTTC. This gives the protein CAWSVSGGLYEQYF. V usage is TRBV30 and J usage is TRBJ2-7; the match to TRBD2 covers 7 bases. The CDR3 extends over 14 amino acids. V dropped 0 bases and J dropped 4; count of bases not matched to a gene: 6. Germline V gives CDR1 GTSNPN, CDR2 SVGIG (reference sequence).

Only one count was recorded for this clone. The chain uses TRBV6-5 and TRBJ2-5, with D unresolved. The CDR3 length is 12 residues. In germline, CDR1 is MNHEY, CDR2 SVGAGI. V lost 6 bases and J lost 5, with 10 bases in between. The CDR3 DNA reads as TGTGCCAGCAGACCGACCGGGGAGACCCAGTACTTC. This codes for CASRPTGETQYF.

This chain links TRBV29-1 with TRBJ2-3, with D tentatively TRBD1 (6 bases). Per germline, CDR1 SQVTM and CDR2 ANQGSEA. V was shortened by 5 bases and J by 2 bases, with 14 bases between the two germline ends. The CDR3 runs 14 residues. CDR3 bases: TGCAGCGTTCTTAAGGGGGTTCTCACAGATACGCAGTATTTT. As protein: CSVLKGVLTDTQYF.

The CDR3 nucleotides read TGTGCCAGCAGCCCCCAAAGGACAGTTACCTACGAGCAGTACTTC. Amino acid sequence: CASSPQRTVTYEQYF. The chain is built from TRBV3-1 (or the pseudogene TRBV3-2) and TRBJ2-7; TRBD1 is a possible D gene (6 bases). The germline gives CDR1 LGHDT, CDR2 YNNKEL (reference sequence). V was trimmed by 4 bases and J by 2 bases, leaving 15 bases between them. CDR3 length: 15 amino acids.

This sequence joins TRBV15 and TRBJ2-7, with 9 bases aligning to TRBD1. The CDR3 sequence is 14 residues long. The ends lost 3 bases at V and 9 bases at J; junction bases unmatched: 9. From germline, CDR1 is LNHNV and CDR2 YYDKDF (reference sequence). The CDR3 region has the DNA TGTGCCACCAGCAGGGATGGACAGGGGAGTTGGCAGTACTTC. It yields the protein CATSRDGQGSWQYF.

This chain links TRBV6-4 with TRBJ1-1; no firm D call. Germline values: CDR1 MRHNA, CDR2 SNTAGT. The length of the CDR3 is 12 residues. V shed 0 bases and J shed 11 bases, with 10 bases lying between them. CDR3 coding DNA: TGTGCCAGCAGTGACTCGACACGCAAGGCTTTCTTT. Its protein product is CASSDSTRKAFF.

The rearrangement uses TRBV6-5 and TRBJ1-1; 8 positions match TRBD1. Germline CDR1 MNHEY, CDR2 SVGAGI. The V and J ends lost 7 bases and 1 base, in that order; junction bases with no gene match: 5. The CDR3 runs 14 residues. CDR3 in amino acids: CASKSGGTNTEAFF. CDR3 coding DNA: TGTGCCAGCAAGTCAGGGGGCACGAACACTGAAGCTTTCTTT.

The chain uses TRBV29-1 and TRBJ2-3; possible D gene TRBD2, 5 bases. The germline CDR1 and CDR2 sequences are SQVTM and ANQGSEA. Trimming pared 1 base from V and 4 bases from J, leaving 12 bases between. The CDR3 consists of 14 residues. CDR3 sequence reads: CSVEVTGIADTQYF. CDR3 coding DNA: TGCAGCGTTGAAGTGACGGGGATTGCAGATACGCAGTATTTT.

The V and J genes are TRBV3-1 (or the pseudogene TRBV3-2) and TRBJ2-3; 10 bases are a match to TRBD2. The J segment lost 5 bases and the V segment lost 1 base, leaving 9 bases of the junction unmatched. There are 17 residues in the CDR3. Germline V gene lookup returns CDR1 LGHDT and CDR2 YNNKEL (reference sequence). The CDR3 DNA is TGTGCCAGCAGCCAAGTTGCGTCTAGCGGGAGAAGAGATACGCAGTATTTT. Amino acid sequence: CASSQVASSGRRDTQYF.

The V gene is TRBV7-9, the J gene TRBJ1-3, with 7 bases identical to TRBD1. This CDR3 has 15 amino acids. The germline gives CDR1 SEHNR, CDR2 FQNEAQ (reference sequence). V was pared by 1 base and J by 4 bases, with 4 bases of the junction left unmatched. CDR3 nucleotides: TGTGCCAGCAGCTTAGGGGTGGACAGGGGAAACACCATATATTTT. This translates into CASSLGVDRGNTIYF.

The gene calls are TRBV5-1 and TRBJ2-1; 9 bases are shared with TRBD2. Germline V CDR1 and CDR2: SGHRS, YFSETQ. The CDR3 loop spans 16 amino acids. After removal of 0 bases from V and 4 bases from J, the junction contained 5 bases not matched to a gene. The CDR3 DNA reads TGCGCCAGCAGCTTGGAGACTAGCGGAGTTTACAATGAGCAGTTCTTC. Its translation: CASSLETSGVYNEQFF. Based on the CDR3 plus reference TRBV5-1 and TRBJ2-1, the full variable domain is KAGVTQTPRYLIKTRGQQVTLSCSPISGHRSVSWYQQTPGQGLQFLFEYFSETQRNKGNFPGRFSGRQFSNSRSEMNVSTLELGDSALYLCASSLETSGVYNEQFFGPGTRLTVL.

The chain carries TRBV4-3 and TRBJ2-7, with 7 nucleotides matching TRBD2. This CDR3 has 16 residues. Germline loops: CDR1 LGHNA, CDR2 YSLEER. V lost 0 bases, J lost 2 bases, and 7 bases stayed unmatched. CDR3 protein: CASSQDKAGAAYEQYF. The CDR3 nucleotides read TGCGCCAGCAGCCAAGACAAGGCGGGAGCTGCCTACGAGCAGTACTTC.

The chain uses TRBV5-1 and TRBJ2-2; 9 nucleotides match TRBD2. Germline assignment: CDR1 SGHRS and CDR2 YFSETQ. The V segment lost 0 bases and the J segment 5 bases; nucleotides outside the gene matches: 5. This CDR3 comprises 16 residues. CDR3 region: CASSLGLAGITGELFF. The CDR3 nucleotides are TGCGCCAGCAGCTTGGGGCTAGCGGGAATAACCGGGGAGCTGTTTTTT.

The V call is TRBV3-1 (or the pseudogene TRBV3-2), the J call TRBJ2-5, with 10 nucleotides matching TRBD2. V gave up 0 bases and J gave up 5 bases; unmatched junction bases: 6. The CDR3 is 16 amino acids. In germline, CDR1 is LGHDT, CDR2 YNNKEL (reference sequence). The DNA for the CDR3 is TGTGCCAGCAGCCAAGATGTAGCGGGAGGATGGGAGACCCAGTACTTC. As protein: CASSQDVAGGWETQYF.

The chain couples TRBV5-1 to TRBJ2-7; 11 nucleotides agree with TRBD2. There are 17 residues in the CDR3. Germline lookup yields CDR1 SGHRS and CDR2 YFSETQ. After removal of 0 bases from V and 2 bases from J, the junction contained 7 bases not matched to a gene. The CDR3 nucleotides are TGCGCCAGCAGCTTGGCCTGGCCTAGCGGGAGGACCTACGAGCAGTACTTC. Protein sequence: CASSLAWPSGRTYEQYF. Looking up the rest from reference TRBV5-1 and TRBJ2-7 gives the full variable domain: KAGVTQTPRYLIKTRGQQVTLSCSPISGHRSVSWYQQTPGQGLQFLFEYFSETQRNKGNFPGRFSGRQFSNSRSEMNVSTLELGDSALYLCASSLAWPSGRTYEQYFGPGTRLTVT.

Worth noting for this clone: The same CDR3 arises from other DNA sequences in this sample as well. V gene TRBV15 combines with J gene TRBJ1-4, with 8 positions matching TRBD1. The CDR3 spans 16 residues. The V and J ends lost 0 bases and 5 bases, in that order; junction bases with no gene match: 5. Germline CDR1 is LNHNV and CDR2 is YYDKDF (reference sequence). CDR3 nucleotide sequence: TGTGCCACCAGCAGAGATCTGGCAGGGGGCAATGAAAAACTGTTTTTT. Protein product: CATSRDLAGGNEKLFF.